The rows below give T cell receptor beta chains drawn from one sample of a study of CD4 T cells in relation to SARS-CoV-2 and coronaviruses. This table comes from immunoSEQ multiplex PCR, and its TCRdb copy is limited to in-frame clones, with some not included. The sample lists 55,000 to 75,000 clones; around 87% were seen once. The specimen sequenced was memory CD4+ T cells from PBMCs. All receptors derive from a human donor in good health. Both conserved end residues are part of each CDR3. A D gene is named only where the DNA matches it firmly. The size of a clone is reported for some rows only, either as once, few or many, or as a class for expanded clones.

>.|TRBV30|.|TRBJ1-2
TGTGCCTGGAGTGGTGGGGTAAGCGGGTGGATCTATGGCTACACCTTC
CAWSGGVSGWIYGYTF
>.|TRBV3-1/TRBV3-2|TRBD2|TRBJ2-7
TGTGCCAGCAGCCAAGTTTTCATCCGGGGGGCCTACGAGCAGTACTTC
CASSQVFIRGAYEQYF
>few|TRBV2|.|TRBJ1-5
TGTGCCAGCAGTGTGAGGAGTTGGGACCAGCCCCAGCATTTT
CASSVRSWDQPQHF
>.|TRBV29-1|.|TRBJ1-3
TGCAGCGTTGAAGAAGTGCTGGGGGGCTGGAGAAACACCATATATTTT
CSVEEVLGGWRNTIYF
>.|TRBV5-3|.|TRBJ1-3
TGTGCCAGAAGCCCCTGTCGGGGGACGGGACCATCTGGAAACACCATATATTTT
CARSPCRGTGPSGNTIYF
>.|TRBV2|.|TRBJ1-1
TGTGCCAGCAGATCAACCGGGACTGAAGCTTTCTTT
CASRSTGTEAFF
>.|TRBV9|.|TRBJ1-2
TGTGCCAGCAGCCCGGGGCGAATTAACTATGGCTACACCTTC
CASSPGRINYGYTF
>.|TRBV6-5|.|TRBJ2-7
TGTGCCAGCAGTTTCAGCGGGTCCCTTGTCGCCGAGCAGTACTTC
CASSFSGSLVAEQYF
>.|TRBV7-2|.|TRBJ2-7
TGTGCCAGCAGTTGGGACACCGGCTACGAGCAGTACTTC
CASSWDTGYEQYF
>.|TRBV12-3/TRBV12-4|.|TRBJ1-2
TGTGCCAGCAGTTTAAGGTTGGGTGGCTACACCTTC
CASSLRLGGYTF
>.|TRBV2|.|TRBJ2-5
TGTGCCAGCAGAGGAGTGGTTCCCAAAGAGACCCAGTACTTC
CASRGVVPKETQYF
>.|TRBV7-2|.|TRBJ2-2
TGTGCCAGCAGCTTAATGGGAGCCGGGGAGCTGTTTTTT
CASSLMGAGELFF
>.|TRBV28|TRBD2|TRBJ2-3
TGTGCCAGCAGTGCCTCCACCCGGACTAGCGGTACGCAGTATTTT
CASSASTRTSGTQYF
>.|TRBV5-4|.|TRBJ2-3
TGTGCCAGCAGCTCAGCTCTAACTAGTGTGGCAGATACGCAGTATTTT
CASSSALTSVADTQYF
>once|TRBV29-1|TRBD1|TRBJ1-2
TGCAGCGCTATGGGACAGGCTAACTATGGCTACACCTTC
CSAMGQANYGYTF
>.|TRBV11-2|.|TRBJ2-1
TGTGCCAGCAGCTTAGGAGCGCCCGCCTACAATGAGCAGTTCTTC
CASSLGAPAYNEQFF
>.|TRBV5-1|.|TRBJ2-5
TGCGCCAGCAGCTTGGGGGTCGGACAAGAGACCCAGTACTTC
CASSLGVGQETQYF
>.|TRBV5-1|.|TRBJ1-4
TGCGCCAGCAGGCCGGAGTTTGACGAAAAACTGTTTTTT
CASRPEFDEKLFF
>.|TRBV2|.|TRBJ2-1
TGTGCCAGTGAGAAGGGATTGAATGAGCAGTTCTTC
CASEKGLNEQFF
>.|TRBV12-3/TRBV12-4|.|TRBJ2-7
TGTGCCAGCAGGATGACTAACTCCTACGAGCAGTACTTC
CASRMTNSYEQYF
>.|TRBV10-1|.|TRBJ2-3
TGCGCCAGCAGTGAGCGGCTGCGGGCAGGCAACGCGGATACGCAGTATTTT
CASSERLRAGNADTQYF
>.|TRBV9|.|TRBJ2-3
TGTGCCAGCAGCAGGGACAGTCGGGGGAGAGATACGCAGTATTTT
CASSRDSRGRDTQYF
>.|TRBV2|TRBD2|TRBJ2-1
TGTGCCAGCAGTGGGTTGGGGGGGTCCTACAATGAGCAGTTCTTC
CASSGLGGSYNEQFF
>.|TRBV5-1|TRBD2|TRBJ2-2
TGCGCCAGCAGCAATGCGGGAGGGCCGGGGATCGGGGAGCTGTTTTTT
CASSNAGGPGIGELFF
>.|TRBV6-2/TRBV6-3|.|TRBJ2-3
TGTGCCAGCAGTTACTCAGGCTTCCGGAACCTAAGAGATACGCAGTATTTT
CASSYSGFRNLRDTQYF
>.|TRBV7-9|.|TRBJ1-3
TGTGCCAGCAGCTTAGAGAGGAGCTCTGGAAACACCATATATTTT
CASSLERSSGNTIYF